The 25 T cell receptor beta chains below were found in one sample sequenced in a study of blood T cell repertoires in COVID-19. TCRdb keeps only in-frame clones here, not all; method: immunoSEQ multiplex PCR. The repertoire holds 170,000 or so clones, with around 87% as singletons. The sequencing input was peripheral blood. These receptors came from a woman aged 70-85 years with COVID-19, enrolled during active disease.

The chain joins TRBV5-1 to TRBJ1-1, with 7 bases fitting TRBD1. With V trimmed by 9 bases and J by 4 bases, 9 bases remained unmatched. Germline V lookup: CDR1 SGHRS, CDR2 YFSETQ. This CDR3 is built from 13 residues. DNA for the CDR3: TGCGCCACTGCAGGGGGAGTAGGCACTGAAGCTTTCTTT. It encodes CATAGGVGTEAFF.

About this clone: The junction shows a germline mismatch at one end, possibly a read error. This chain uses TRBV12-3 or TRBV12-4 with TRBJ2-7; 9 bases line up with TRBD1. The CDR3 runs 13 residues. Here the CDR3 reads CASSTTGTGPKDF. CDR3 bases: TGTGCCAGCAGCACAACCGGGACAGGGCCGAAAGACTTC.

The V call is TRBV3-1 (or the pseudogene TRBV3-2), the J call TRBJ1-5; a possible D gene is TRBD1 (6 bases). The CDR3 has 13 residues. Germline lookup yields CDR1 LGHDT and CDR2 YNNKEL (reference sequence). Trimming took 1 base from V and 9 from J, leaving 10 bases between them. The CDR3 DNA reads TGTGCCAGCAGCCAAGCAGGGGTACGGCCCCAGCATTTT. Residues: CASSQAGVRPQHF.

The chain joins TRBV11-3 to TRBJ2-7; 7 bases align to TRBD1. J was trimmed by 2 bases and V by 6 bases; bases with no gene match: 7. Germline V gene lookup returns CDR1 SGHNT and CDR2 YENEEA. The CDR3 is 14 residues long. DNA for the CDR3: TGTGCCAGCAGTTTGGGACAGTTCCCCTACGAGCAGTACTTC. This gives the protein CASSLGQFPYEQYF.

This chain connects TRBV5-1 to TRBJ1-1; 10 bases agree with TRBD1. Germline-derived CDR1 and CDR2 are SGHRS and YFSETQ. The CDR3 is 15 amino acids. V gave up 7 bases and J gave up 3 bases; unmatched junction bases: 9. The CDR3 DNA follows: TGCGCCAGCGCTTCCCCGACAGGGGGCCACACTGAAGCTTTCTTT. It codes for CASASPTGGHTEAFF.

The J gene is TRBJ1-6, the V gene TRBV5-4; D gene ambiguous. Germline values: CDR1 SGHNT, CDR2 YYREEE (reference sequence). CDR3 length: 17 amino acids. V shed 0 bases and J shed 6 bases, with 16 bases lying between them. This CDR3 reads CASSLERTRGPNSPLHF. CDR3 DNA: TGTGCCAGCAGCTTGGAACGTACCCGCGGGCCTAATTCACCCCTCCACTTT.

The chain joins TRBV3-1 (or the pseudogene TRBV3-2) to TRBJ2-7; TRBD2 matches at 14 bases. This CDR3 contains 15 residues. Per the germline V gene, CDR1 is LGHDT and CDR2 is YNNKEL (reference sequence). With 7 bases clipped from V and 4 bases from J, the junction kept 6 bases outside the gene matches. Here the CDR3 DNA reads TGTGCCAGCACCCCAGGACTAGCGGGAGGTTACGAGCAGTACTTC. Its translation is CASTPGLAGGYEQYF.

The chain couples TRBV4-1 to TRBJ2-4, with D possibly TRBD2 on 5 matching bases. This CDR3 has 16 amino acids. Germline V gene data show CDR1 as MGHRA and CDR2 as YSYEKL. V was pared by 4 bases and J by 0 bases, with 13 bases between. The DNA of the CDR3 is TGCGCCAGCAGCCCCGGGGAAGCCAAAGCCAAAAACATTCAGTACTTC. It encodes CASSPGEAKAKNIQYF.

The chain has TRBV5-1 and TRBJ2-5; D not resolved. CDR1 SGHRS and CDR2 YFSETQ come from the germline V gene. The V gene lost 4 bases and the J gene lost 9 bases, with 19 bases spanning the gap. This CDR3 region has 14 residues. This CDR3 reads CASSLDGSHRAQYF. The CDR3 DNA reads TGCGCCAGCAGCCTGGACGGTAGCCATCGGGCCCAGTACTTC.

This clone appeared many times. The genes are TRBV5-1 and TRBJ2-1; 9 bases agree with TRBD2. This CDR3 contains 15 residues. The germline V gene encodes CDR1 SGHRS and CDR2 YFSETQ. Trimming removed 3 bases from V and 9 bases from J; junction bases left unmatched: 10. The chain's CDR3 is CASSYSSGTVGEQFF. CDR3 DNA: TGCGCCAGCAGCTACTCTAGCGGGACTGTGGGTGAGCAGTTCTTC.

The V gene is TRBV19, the J gene TRBJ1-1; no definite D call. V lost 1 base, J lost 1 base, and 10 bases lay in between. The CDR3 runs to 15 residues. The germline CDR1 and CDR2 sequences are LNHDA and SQIVND (reference sequence). The CDR3 reads CASSIAFSGNTEAFF. As DNA, the CDR3 is TGTGCCAGTAGTATAGCCTTTAGTGGGAACACTGAAGCTTTCTTT.

This clone has a handful of counts. The J gene is TRBJ1-2, the V gene TRBV29-1; D unclear. This CDR3 comprises 14 residues. Trimming shortened V by 6 bases and J by 4 bases, and 18 bases separated the two germline ends. The germline CDR1 and CDR2 sequences are SQVTM and ANQGSEA. The CDR3 coding sequence is TGCAGCGTCTACGACATCGAATACCGCTATGGCTACACCTTC. This codes for CSVYDIEYRYGYTF. Drawing the rest from reference TRBV29-1 and TRBJ1-2, the complete variable domain is SAVISQKPSRDICQRGTSLTIQCQVDSQVTMMFWYRQQPGQSLTLIATANQGSEATYESGFVIDKFPISRPNLTFSTLTVSNMSPEDSSIYLCSVYDIEYRYGYTFGSGTRLTVV.

This rearrangement joins TRBV19 to TRBJ1-4, with D tentatively TRBD1 (6 bases). The CDR3 runs to 13 residues. Between the trimmed V and J ends, which lost 6 bases and 8 bases, there was a span of 13 bases. Germline V CDR1 and CDR2: LNHDA, SQIVND (reference sequence). The CDR3 spells CASSRQTGEKLFF. CDR3 coding DNA: TGTGCCAGTAGCCGACAGACAGGAGAAAAACTGTTTTTT.

This clone was counted a single time. The chain recombines TRBV6-4 with TRBJ1-1; D might be TRBD1 (6 bases). CDR3 length equals 14 residues. With 6 bases removed from V and 1 base from J, the gap between germline ends came to 12 bases. From germline, CDR1 is MRHNA and CDR2 SNTAGT. The CDR3 nucleotides read TGTGCCAGCAGAGACCAGGGGACGAACACTGAAGCTTTCTTT. Translating it yields CASRDQGTNTEAFF.

This chain links TRBV23-1 with TRBJ2-7, with TRBD2 matching 9 bases. TRBV23-1 is given ORF status, its function remaining uncertain. The CDR3 consists of 14 residues. Germline trimming cut 8 bases from V and 1 base from J; bases unmatched to any gene: 6. CDR3 coding DNA: TGCGCCAGCCTAGTCAGCGGGGGGTCCTACGAGCAGTACTTC. Translated, it gives CASLVSGGSYEQYF.

The chain uses TRBV7-3 and TRBJ2-1; possible D gene TRBD1, 6 bases. Trimming took 4 bases from V and 8 from J, leaving 21 bases between them. Germline loops: CDR1 SGHTA, CDR2 FQGTGA. The CDR3 spans 16 residues. CDR3 in amino acids: CASSSETGALTDEQFF. The CDR3 DNA reads as TGTGCCAGCAGCTCCGAGACAGGAGCCCTTACGGATGAGCAGTTCTTC.

The chain couples TRBV19 to TRBJ2-7; 7 bases agree with TRBD1. This CDR3 has 15 amino acids. From germline, CDR1 is LNHDA and CDR2 SQIVND (reference sequence). J gave up 2 bases and V 3 bases, and 7 bases lay outside the gene matches. The CDR3 sequence is CASSMGRQGAYEQYF. CDR3 DNA: TGTGCCAGTAGTATGGGTCGGCAGGGGGCCTACGAGCAGTACTTC.

The chain's CDR3 is CASGPGEVSREQYF. DNA of the CDR3: TGTGCTAGTGGTCCCGGGGAGGTCTCACGGGAGCAGTACTTC. The chain links TRBV12-5 to TRBJ2-7; possibly TRBD2 for D (6 bases). The CDR3 has 14 amino acids. CDR1 and CDR2 (germline): LGHNT, FRNRAP. V gave up 5 bases and J gave up 7 bases, with 18 bases separating them. Combining the CDR3 with reference TRBV12-5 and TRBJ2-7 gives the whole variable domain DARVTQTPRHKVTEMGQEVTMRCQPILGHNTVFWYRQTMMQGLELLAYFRNRAPLDDSGMPKDRFSAEMPDATLATLKIQPSEPRDSAVYFCASGPGEVSREQYFGPGTRLTVT.

The sample holds one count of this clone. The J gene is TRBJ1-1, the V gene TRBV2; tentatively, D is TRBD1 (5 bases). Per germline, CDR1 SNHLY and CDR2 FYNNEI. This CDR3 has 13 amino acids. Trimming took off 6 bases at V and 1 base at J, with 9 bases between the two ends. CDR3 nucleotide sequence: TGTGCCAGCAGCATCCAGGGGAACACTGAAGCTTTCTTT. Protein sequence: CASSIQGNTEAFF. Full variable domain (outside the CDR3, taken from reference TRBV2 and TRBJ1-1): EPEVTQTPSHQVTQMGQEVILRCVPISNHLYFYWYRQILGQKVEFLVSFYNNEISEKSEIFDDQFSVERPDGSNFTLKIRSTKLEDSAMYFCASSIQGNTEAFFGQGTRLTVV.

The chain employs TRBV15 and TRBJ1-1; possibly TRBD1 for D (6 bases). The germline V gene has CDR1 LNHNV and CDR2 YYDKDF (reference sequence). V was trimmed by 6 bases and J by 1 base, leaving 9 bases between them. This CDR3 contains 13 residues. CDR3 coding DNA: TGTGCCACCAGTCAAGGGGGGAACACTGAAGCTTTCTTT. Protein: CATSQGGNTEAFF.

The chain carries TRBV27 and TRBJ2-4; TRBD2 agrees at 10 bases. V lost 4 bases and J lost 7; bases outside the gene matches: 1. This CDR3 region has 13 residues. The germline gives CDR1 MNHEY, CDR2 SMNVEV (reference sequence). The CDR3 here is CASSSSGSNIQYF. The CDR3 DNA is TGTGCCAGCAGTTCTAGCGGGAGTAACATTCAGTACTTC.

This clone was found a few times. The rearrangement links TRBV27 to TRBJ2-3; perhaps TRBD2 as D (5 bases). Trimming took off 3 bases at V and 4 bases at J, with 14 bases between the two ends. The CDR3 runs to 15 residues. CDR1 and CDR2 from the germline V gene are MNHEY and SMNVEV (reference sequence). CDR3 sequence (DNA): TGTGCCAGCAGTTTTTGGAGGACCGACCCAGATACGCAGTATTTT. Residues: CASSFWRTDPDTQYF.

This clone was counted only a few times. The chain employs TRBV5-1 and TRBJ2-2, with D possibly TRBD2 on 6 matching bases. Germline CDR1 and CDR2: SGHRS and YFSETQ. Trimming pared 5 bases from V and 3 bases from J, leaving 8 bases between. The CDR3 has 13 residues. The CDR3 loop reads CASRRLDTGELFF. DNA of the CDR3: TGCGCCAGCAGGCGACTAGACACCGGGGAGCTGTTTTTT.

V usage is TRBV7-2 and J usage is TRBJ2-1; 15 positions match TRBD2. The CDR3 is 18 amino acids. Germline V gene lookup returns CDR1 SGHTA and CDR2 FQGNSA. Unmatched junction bases numbered 10, after V lost 2 bases and J lost 8 bases. This chain's CDR3 is CASSLFGLAGGPFDEQFF. The DNA for the CDR3 is TGTGCCAGCAGCTTATTCGGACTAGCGGGAGGGCCCTTTGATGAGCAGTTCTTC. Supplemented by reference TRBV7-2 and TRBJ2-1, the full variable domain reads GAGVSQSPSNKVTEKGKDVELRCDPISGHTALYWYRQSLGQGLEFLIYFQGNSAPDKSGLPSDRFSAERTGGSVSTLTIQRTQQEDSAVYLCASSLFGLAGGPFDEQFFGPGTRLTVL.

The genes are TRBV7-9 and TRBJ2-1; D uncertain. This CDR3 has 11 residues. V dropped 4 bases and J dropped 10 bases, with 8 bases sitting between them. Germline V gene sequence: CDR1 SEHNR, CDR2 FQNEAQ (reference sequence). CDR3 residues: CASSSSLEQFF. In DNA form, the CDR3 reads TGTGCCAGCAGCTCTTCCCTCGAGCAGTTCTTC. The variable domain in full, completed from reference TRBV7-9 and TRBJ2-1, reads DTGVSQNPRHKITKRGQNVTFRCDPISEHNRLYWYRQTLGQGPEFLTYFQNEAQLEKSRLLSDRFSAERPKGSFSTLEIQRTEQGDSAMYLCASSSSLEQFFGPGTRLTVL.